This T cell receptor (beta chain) comes out of a study of cytomegalovirus exposure and HLA in healthy donors. A remark on this clone: The antigen is not known.

This CDR3 is 13 amino acids long. The ends were cut back, 10 bases at V and 5 bases at J, with 17 bases in the middle. The germline CDR1 and CDR2 sequences are MNHNY and SVGAGI (reference sequence). The study, taken as a whole, reports: Testing in vitro showed a few CMV-associated chains specific for CMV antigens.

13 Jbeta primers and 60 Vbeta primers were used for the PCR. The assay was immunoSEQ multiplex PCR, and TCRdb's table has in-frame clones only and misses some. The top ten clones hold 3% to 4.5% of a sample with around 100,000 clones, 75% to 85% of them seen once. This clonotype was obtained from a woman between 50 and 59 years old in good health and CMV-seropositive. V is TRBV6-6 and J is TRBJ1-2; tentative D call: TRBD1 (6 bases). Sequenced: PBMCs. CDR3 loop: CATPDRHSYGYTF. DNA for the CDR3: TGTGCCACCCCAGACAGGCATTCTTATGGCTACACCTTC.